This TCR beta chain was identified during a study of blood T cell repertoires in COVID-19. Overall study: Sources were T cells, B-cell-depleted T cells, or PBMCs; the material itself was cDNA or gDNA.

CDR1 is SGDLS and CDR2 is YYNGEE in the germline V gene. This CDR3 spans 14 amino acids. V lost 4 bases and J 8 bases, leaving 16 bases between the germline ends. Original methodology: Cell counts per sample came from amplifying reference gene primers. Profiled with immunoSEQ multiplex PCR; TCRdb holds only in-frame clones, not every one. V, J and clone size derive from that table, while D and trimming were established from the DNA sequence. The sample includes 250,000 to 350,000 clones, 75% to 90% of them seen just once. The origin of this receptor is an older woman with acute or convalescent COVID-19. The chain employs TRBV9 and TRBJ2-1, with D tentatively TRBD1 (6 bases). The sequenced sample consisted of peripheral blood. CDR3 amino acids: CASSPNWGLDEQFF. The DNA for the CDR3 is TGTGCCAGCAGCCCTAACTGGGGGCTCGATGAGCAGTTCTTC.